This TCR beta chain comes out of a study of CD8+CD57+ T cells in acquired aplastic anemia. Sequenced patients had shown CD8+CD57+ cell expansion by flow cytometry. Trimming removed 0 bases at V and 6 bases at J, with 11 bases between. CDR1 is WSHSY and CDR2 is SAAADI in the germline V gene. The CDR3 has 14 amino acids. TCR beta VDJ and CDR3 profiles were obtained from a genomic DNA template. TCRdb used MiXCR to reprocess the reads, holding one entry per CDR3 protein. In the table there are roughly 150,000 distinct CDR3 sequences, around 48% of which are singletons. Sample: sorted CD4+, CD8+, or CD8+CD57+ T cells (not recorded which) from PBMCs. V and J are TRBV10-2 and TRBJ1-2, with D unresolved. This receptor was identified in a human donor with aplastic anemia. CDR3 region: CASSESSRPNGYTF. CDR3 nucleotide sequence: TGCGCCAGCAGTGAGTCCTCTAGACCGAATGGCTACACCTTC.